The following is a T cell receptor (beta chain) sequence with its context. The antigen remains undetermined. The source of the sample is a study of blood T cells in healthy people across ages. General study points: A greater number of naive CD4+ cells and higher diversity distinguished long-lived donors from aged donors.

With a J-beta primer mix and a sample-barcoded 5' primer, a second PCR ran about 7 to 12 cycles. TCRdb reprocessed the 5' RACE reads with MiXCR, giving one entry per CDR3 protein. This repertoire shows about 780,000 distinct CDR3 sequences, 62% found once; its top ten account for 28%. The CDR3 loop spans 15 amino acids. Germline CDR1 reads SGHRS; CDR2 reads YFSETQ. The germline V and J ends were trimmed by 0 bases and 0 bases, with 10 bases remaining between them. The specimen was blood. The V and J genes are TRBV5-1 and TRBJ2-7; a weak D match, TRBD2 (5 bases). The sequence was collected from a man aged 30 to 45 in good health. The CDR3 spells CASSLGTLLSYEQYF. As DNA, the CDR3 is TGCGCCAGCAGCTTGGGGACTCTCCTCTCCTACGAGCAGTACTTC.